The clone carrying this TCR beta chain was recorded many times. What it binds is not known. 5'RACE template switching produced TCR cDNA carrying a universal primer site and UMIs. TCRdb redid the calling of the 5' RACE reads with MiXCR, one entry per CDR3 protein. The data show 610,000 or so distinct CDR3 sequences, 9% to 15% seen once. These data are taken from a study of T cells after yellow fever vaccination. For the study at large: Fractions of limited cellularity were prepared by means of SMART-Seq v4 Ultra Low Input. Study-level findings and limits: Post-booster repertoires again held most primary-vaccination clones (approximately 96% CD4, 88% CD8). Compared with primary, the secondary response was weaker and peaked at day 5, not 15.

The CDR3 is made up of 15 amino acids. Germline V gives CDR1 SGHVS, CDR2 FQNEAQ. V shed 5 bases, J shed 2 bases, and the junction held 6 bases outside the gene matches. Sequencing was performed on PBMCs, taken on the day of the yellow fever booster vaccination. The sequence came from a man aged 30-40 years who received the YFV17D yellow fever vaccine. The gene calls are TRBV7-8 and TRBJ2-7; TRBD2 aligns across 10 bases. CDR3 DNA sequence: TGTGCCAGCAGCGTACCTCTAGCGGGAGCCTACGAGCAGTACTTC. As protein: CASSVPLAGAYEQYF.